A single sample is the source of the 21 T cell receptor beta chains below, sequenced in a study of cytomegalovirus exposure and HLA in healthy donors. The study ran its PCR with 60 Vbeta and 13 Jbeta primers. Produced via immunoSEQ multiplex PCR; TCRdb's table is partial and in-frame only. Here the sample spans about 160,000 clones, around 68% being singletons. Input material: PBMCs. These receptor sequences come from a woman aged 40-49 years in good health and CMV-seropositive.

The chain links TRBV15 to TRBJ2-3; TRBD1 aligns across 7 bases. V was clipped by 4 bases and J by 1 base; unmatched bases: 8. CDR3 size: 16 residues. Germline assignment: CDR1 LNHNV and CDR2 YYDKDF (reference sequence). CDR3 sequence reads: CATSTWTGTGTDTQYF. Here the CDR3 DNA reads TGTGCCACCAGCACCTGGACAGGAACTGGCACAGATACGCAGTATTTT.

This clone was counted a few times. The CDR3 is CASSLAARKTEAFF. The DNA for the CDR3 is TGTGCCAGCAGCTTAGCGGCCAGAAAAACTGAAGCTTTCTTT. J is TRBJ1-1 and V is TRBV7-9; D is uncertain. The V end lost 0 bases, the J end lost 5 bases, and 10 bases lay between the germline ends. This CDR3 spans 14 amino acids. Germline-derived CDR1 and CDR2 are SEHNR and FQNEAQ (reference sequence).

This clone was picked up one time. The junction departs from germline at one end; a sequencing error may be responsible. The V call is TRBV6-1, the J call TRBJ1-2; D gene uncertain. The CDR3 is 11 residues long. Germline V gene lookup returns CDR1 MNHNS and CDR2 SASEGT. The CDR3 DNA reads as TGTGCCAGCAGGGCTAACTATGGCTACCCCTTC. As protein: CASRANYGYPF.

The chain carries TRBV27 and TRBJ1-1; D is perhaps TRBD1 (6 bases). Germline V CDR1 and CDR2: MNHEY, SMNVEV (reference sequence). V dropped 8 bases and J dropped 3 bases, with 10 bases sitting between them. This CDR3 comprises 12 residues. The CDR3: CASRSGDTEAFF. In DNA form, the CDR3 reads TGTGCCAGCCGCTCAGGGGACACTGAAGCTTTCTTT.

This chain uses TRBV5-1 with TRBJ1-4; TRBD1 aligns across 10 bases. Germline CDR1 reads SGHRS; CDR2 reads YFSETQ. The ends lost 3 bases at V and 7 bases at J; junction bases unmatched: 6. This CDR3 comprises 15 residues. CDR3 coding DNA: TGCGCCAGCAGCTGGGGGACAGGGGAGGGTGAAAAACTGTTTTTT. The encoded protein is CASSWGTGEGEKLFF.

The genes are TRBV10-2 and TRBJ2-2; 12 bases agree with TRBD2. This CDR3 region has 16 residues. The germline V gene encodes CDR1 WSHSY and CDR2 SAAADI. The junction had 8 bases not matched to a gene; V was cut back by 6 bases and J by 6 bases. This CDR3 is CASRRLAGESAGELFF. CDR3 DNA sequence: TGCGCCAGCAGAAGACTAGCGGGGGAATCTGCCGGGGAGCTGTTTTTT.

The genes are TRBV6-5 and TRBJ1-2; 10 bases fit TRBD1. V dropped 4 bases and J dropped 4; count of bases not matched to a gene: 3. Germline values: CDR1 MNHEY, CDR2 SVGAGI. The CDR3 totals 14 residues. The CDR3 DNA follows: TGTGCCAGCAGTTCTGACAGGGGGCTCTATGGCTACACCTTC. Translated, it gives CASSSDRGLYGYTF.

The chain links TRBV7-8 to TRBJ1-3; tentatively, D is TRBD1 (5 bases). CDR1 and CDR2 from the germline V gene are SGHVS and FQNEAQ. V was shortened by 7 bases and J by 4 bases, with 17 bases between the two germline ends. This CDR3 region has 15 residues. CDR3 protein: CASNADAGLGNTIYF. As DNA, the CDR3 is TGTGCCAGCAACGCGGATGCGGGGCTCGGAAACACCATATATTTT.

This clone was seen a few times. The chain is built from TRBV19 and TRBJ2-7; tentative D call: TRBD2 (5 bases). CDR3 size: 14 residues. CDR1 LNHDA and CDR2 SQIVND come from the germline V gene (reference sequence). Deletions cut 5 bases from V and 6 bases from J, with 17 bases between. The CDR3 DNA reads TGTGCCAGTAGTCCCCAATCGGGGTCGGGCGAGCAGTACTTC. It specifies CASSPQSGSGEQYF.

CDR3 sequence (DNA): TGTGCCAGTAGTGACCCGGGACAGGGGGTCTACGAGCAGTACTTC. Translation gives CASSDPGQGVYEQYF. The chain uses TRBV19 and TRBJ2-7; 11 nucleotides align to TRBD1. Germline V lookup: CDR1 LNHDA, CDR2 SQIVND (reference sequence). J gave up 3 bases and V 5 bases, and 6 bases lay outside the gene matches. The CDR3 has 15 residues.

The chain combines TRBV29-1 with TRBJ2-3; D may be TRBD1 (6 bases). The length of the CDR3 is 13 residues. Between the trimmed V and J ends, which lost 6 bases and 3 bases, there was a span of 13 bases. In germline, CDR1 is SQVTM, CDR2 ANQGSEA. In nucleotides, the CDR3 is TGCAGCGTACTGACAGGTGGGACAGATACGCAGTATTTT. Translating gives CSVLTGGTDTQYF.

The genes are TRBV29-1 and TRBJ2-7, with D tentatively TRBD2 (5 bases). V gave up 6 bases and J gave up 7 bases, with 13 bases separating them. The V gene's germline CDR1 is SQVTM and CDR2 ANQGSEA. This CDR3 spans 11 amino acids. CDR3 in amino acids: CSVTEAHEQYF. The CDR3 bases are TGCAGCGTGACGGAGGCCCATGAGCAGTACTTC.

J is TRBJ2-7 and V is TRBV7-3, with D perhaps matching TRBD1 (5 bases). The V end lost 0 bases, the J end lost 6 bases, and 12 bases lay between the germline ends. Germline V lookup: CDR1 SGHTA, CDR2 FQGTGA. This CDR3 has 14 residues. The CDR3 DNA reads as TGTGCCAGCAGCTTAACCCCAACAGGCGGCGAGCAGTACTTC. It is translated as CASSLTPTGGEQYF.

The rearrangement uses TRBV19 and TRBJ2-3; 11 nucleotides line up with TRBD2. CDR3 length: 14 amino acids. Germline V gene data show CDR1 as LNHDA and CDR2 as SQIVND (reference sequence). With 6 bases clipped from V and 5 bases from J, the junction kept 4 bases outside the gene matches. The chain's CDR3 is CASSPGLAEDTQYF. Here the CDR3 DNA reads TGTGCCAGTAGCCCGGGACTAGCGGAAGATACGCAGTATTTT.

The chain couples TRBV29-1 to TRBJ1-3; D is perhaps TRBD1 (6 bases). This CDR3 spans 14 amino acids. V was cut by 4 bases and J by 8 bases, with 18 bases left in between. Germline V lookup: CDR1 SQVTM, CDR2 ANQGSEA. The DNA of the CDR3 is TGCAGCGTTGTGGCCCCTGCAGGGGCAGACACCATATATTTT. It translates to CSVVAPAGADTIYF.

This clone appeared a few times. CDR3 DNA: TGTGCCAGCAGTTTGTGGACAGGGGGCCCCCCCTACGAGCAGTACTTC. This translates into CASSLWTGGPPYEQYF. J is TRBJ2-7 and V is TRBV27, with 11 bases lining up with TRBD1. CDR1 is MNHEY, CDR2 SMNVEV, per germline (reference sequence). The CDR3 consists of 16 residues. With V trimmed by 3 bases and J by 2 bases, 6 bases remained unmatched.

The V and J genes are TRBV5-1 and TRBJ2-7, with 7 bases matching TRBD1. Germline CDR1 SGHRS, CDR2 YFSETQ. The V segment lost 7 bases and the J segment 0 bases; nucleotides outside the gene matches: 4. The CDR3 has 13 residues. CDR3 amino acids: CASSGTASYEQYF. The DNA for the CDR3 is TGCGCCAGCTCTGGGACAGCCTCCTACGAGCAGTACTTC.

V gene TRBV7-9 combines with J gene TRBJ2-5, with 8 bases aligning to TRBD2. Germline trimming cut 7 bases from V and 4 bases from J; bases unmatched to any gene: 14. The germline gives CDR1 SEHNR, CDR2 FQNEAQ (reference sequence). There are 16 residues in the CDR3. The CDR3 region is CASTHSKAGDVETQYF. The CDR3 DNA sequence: TGTGCCAGCACCCACTCCAAAGCGGGGGATGTAGAGACCCAGTACTTC.

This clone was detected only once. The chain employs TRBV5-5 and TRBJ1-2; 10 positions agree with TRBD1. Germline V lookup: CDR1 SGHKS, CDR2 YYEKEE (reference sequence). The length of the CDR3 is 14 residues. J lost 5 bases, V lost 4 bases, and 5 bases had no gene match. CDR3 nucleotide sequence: TGTGCCAGCAGCGGGGGACAGGGGTGGTATGGCTACACCTTC. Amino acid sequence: CASSGGQGWYGYTF.

For the CDR3, the DNA is TGCGCCAGCAGCTTTGCCCGGGAACCACACACAGATACGCAGTATTTT. Amino acid sequence: CASSFAREPHTDTQYF. The chain uses TRBV5-1 and TRBJ2-3; D is possibly TRBD2 (5 bases). The CDR3 length is 16 residues. The germline gives CDR1 SGHRS, CDR2 YFSETQ. Trimming removed 2 bases from V and 2 bases from J, with 15 bases in between.

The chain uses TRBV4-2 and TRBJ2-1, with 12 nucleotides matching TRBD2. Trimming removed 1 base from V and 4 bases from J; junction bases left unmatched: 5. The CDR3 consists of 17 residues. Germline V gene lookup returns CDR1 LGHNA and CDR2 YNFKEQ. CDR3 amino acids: CASSQVVLAGGYNEQFF. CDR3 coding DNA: TGTGCCAGCAGCCAAGTCGTACTAGCGGGGGGTTACAATGAGCAGTTCTTC.